These 20 T cell receptor beta chains were all obtained from the same sample, sequenced in a study of T cells after posttransplantation cyclophosphamide. TCRdb keeps only in-frame clones here, not all; method: immunoSEQ multiplex PCR. The sample lists some 52,000 clones, around 84% occurring once. The specimen sequenced was PBMCs. The receptors come from a man aged 30 to 39 with a blood cancer, CMV-positive, and with a related stem cell donor.

The rearrangement uses TRBV25-1 and TRBJ2-3; possible D gene TRBD2, 6 bases. Germline V lookup: CDR1 MGHDK, CDR2 SYGVNS. Trimming removed 8 bases from V and 0 bases from J, with 15 bases in between. The CDR3 runs to 15 residues. The CDR3 coding sequence is TGTGCCAGCCGCCCTCTTAGCGGAAGCACAGATACGCAGTATTTT. This gives the protein CASRPLSGSTDTQYF.

The V and J genes are TRBV4-2 and TRBJ1-3; D not resolved. Trimming removed 0 bases at V and 4 bases at J, with 7 bases between. Per the germline V gene, CDR1 is LGHNA and CDR2 is YNFKEQ. The CDR3 contains 14 residues. The CDR3 here is CASSQDDIGNTIYF. The DNA for the CDR3 is TGTGCCAGCAGCCAAGATGACATCGGAAACACCATATATTTT.

V gene TRBV7-3 combines with J gene TRBJ2-1; 10 positions match TRBD2. Germline loops: CDR1 SGHTA, CDR2 FQGTGA. CDR3 length: 14 residues. The ends lost 0 bases at V and 9 bases at J; junction bases unmatched: 2. CDR3 DNA sequence: TGTGCCAGCAGCTTAACTAGCGGGAGGCCTGAGCAGTTCTTC. Translated, it gives CASSLTSGRPEQFF.

V is TRBV9 and J is TRBJ2-1, with TRBD2 matching over 8 bases. The CDR3 length is 15 residues. The ends lost 0 bases at V and 4 bases at J; junction bases unmatched: 3. The germline V gene has CDR1 SGDLS and CDR2 YYNGEE. CDR3 sequence (DNA): TGTGCCAGCAGCGTAGAGCGGGAGCGATACAATGAGCAGTTCTTC. Its protein product is CASSVERERYNEQFF.

This chain links TRBV6-1 with TRBJ1-1, with D unresolved. The CDR3 is made up of 13 amino acids. V dropped 7 bases and J dropped 7 bases, with 16 bases sitting between them. CDR1 and CDR2 (germline): MNHNS, SASEGT. CDR3 region: CASTITSQVEAFF. The CDR3 coding sequence is TGTGCCAGCACTATTACAAGTCAGGTTGAAGCTTTCTTT.

V usage is TRBV13 and J usage is TRBJ2-3; TRBD1 matches at 10 bases. The CDR3 is made up of 17 amino acids. In germline, CDR1 is PRHDT, CDR2 FYEKMQ (reference sequence). Trimming removed 4 bases from V and 3 bases from J; junction bases left unmatched: 10. The CDR3 sequence: CASSSSRDRGGTDTQYF. The CDR3 region has the DNA TGTGCCAGCAGCTCGTCCCGGGACAGGGGCGGGACAGATACGCAGTATTTT.

V gene TRBV5-4 combines with J gene TRBJ2-4, with TRBD2 identical over 13 bases. Germline values: CDR1 SGHNT, CDR2 YYREEE (reference sequence). The CDR3 consists of 16 residues. The V and J ends lost 2 bases and 6 bases, in that order; junction bases with no gene match: 5. In nucleotides, the CDR3 is TGTGCCAGCAGCTTAGGGACTAGCGGGATGGGAAACATTCAGTACTTC. It translates to CASSLGTSGMGNIQYF.

This chain links TRBV7-2 with TRBJ1-2; 7 nucleotides match TRBD1. Germline CDR1 is SGHTA and CDR2 is FQGNSA. This CDR3 has 15 amino acids. Germline trimming cut 2 bases from V and 4 bases from J; bases unmatched to any gene: 7. Here the CDR3 reads CASSLRGRTFYGYTF. CDR3 bases: TGTGCCAGCAGCTTAAGGGGGCGGACCTTCTATGGCTACACCTTC.

This chain uses TRBV28 with TRBJ2-3, with 7 bases fitting TRBD1. Trimming removed 3 bases from V and 5 bases from J; junction bases left unmatched: 8. This CDR3 contains 15 residues. Germline CDR1 and CDR2: MDHEN and SYDVKM. CDR3: CASSFSARGLDTQYF. The CDR3 DNA sequence: TGTGCCAGCAGTTTCTCGGCCAGGGGGTTAGATACGCAGTATTTT.

The chain carries TRBV4-1 and TRBJ1-5, with 8 bases that match TRBD1. V lost 0 bases and J lost 6; bases outside the gene matches: 7. The germline V gene encodes CDR1 MGHRA and CDR2 YSYEKL. This CDR3 is built from 16 residues. This CDR3 reads CASSQDDRGIGQPQHF. The DNA of the CDR3 is TGCGCCAGCAGCCAAGATGACAGGGGAATCGGTCAGCCCCAGCATTTT.

V is TRBV19 and J is TRBJ1-2; 8 positions agree with TRBD1. CDR3 length: 17 residues. V lost 0 bases to trimming and J lost 7 bases; unmatched junction nucleotides: 13. In germline, CDR1 is LNHDA, CDR2 SQIVND (reference sequence). CDR3 DNA: TGTGCCAGTAGTATAGATCTCGGAGGACAGGGCGCTGGTGGCTACACCTTC. Translation: CASSIDLGGQGAGGYTF.

Here the CDR3 reads CASSLRRQISTDTQYF. The CDR3 DNA follows: TGCGCCAGCAGCCTCCGAAGACAGATAAGCACAGATACGCAGTATTTT. The chain links TRBV5-1 to TRBJ2-3; D perhaps matches TRBD1 (5 bases). From germline, CDR1 is SGHRS and CDR2 YFSETQ. Trimming took off 4 bases at V and 0 bases at J, with 15 bases between the two ends. There are 16 residues in the CDR3.

DNA of the CDR3: TGCGCCAGCAGCCCCAGACTAGCGGGGTACCAAGAGACCCAGTACTTC. Its translation: CASSPRLAGYQETQYF. The genes are TRBV4-1 and TRBJ2-5, with 11 positions matching TRBD2. The V and J ends lost 4 bases and 0 bases, in that order; junction bases with no gene match: 4. Germline V CDR1 and CDR2: MGHRA, YSYEKL. The CDR3 spans 16 residues.

The gene calls are TRBV5-1 and TRBJ2-7, with TRBD1 as a possible D gene (6 bases). CDR3 size: 11 residues. Deletions cut 5 bases from V and 7 bases from J, with 10 bases between. CDR1 and CDR2 from the germline V gene are SGHRS and YFSETQ. The CDR3 DNA sequence: TGCGCCAGCAGACAGGGTTGGGAGCAGTACTTC. This sequence encodes CASRQGWEQYF.

The chain recombines TRBV7-2 with TRBJ2-7; TRBD2 agrees at 7 bases. With V trimmed by 1 base and J by 3 bases, 6 bases remained unmatched. The germline CDR1 and CDR2 sequences are SGHTA and FQGNSA. CDR3 size: 15 residues. Written as DNA, the CDR3 is TGTGCCAGCAGCTTAGGGTCGGGACTATTCTACGAGCAGTACTTC. It encodes CASSLGSGLFYEQYF.

V gene TRBV7-6 combines with J gene TRBJ1-4; maybe TRBD1 (5 bases). Trimming cost V 1 base and J 10 bases, with 7 bases left between them. This CDR3 spans 12 amino acids. Germline CDR1 is SGHVS and CDR2 is FNYEAQ. The CDR3 loop reads CASSLGQGKLFF. DNA for the CDR3: TGTGCCAGCAGCTTAGGGCAGGGAAAACTGTTTTTT.

The chain combines TRBV19 with TRBJ2-7; TRBD2 is a possible D gene (5 bases). V lost 7 bases and J lost 0, with 16 bases in between. The CDR3 runs 15 residues. Germline CDR1 is LNHDA and CDR2 is SQIVND (reference sequence). This chain's CDR3 is CASKDPAGGSYEQYF. DNA for the CDR3: TGTGCCAGTAAGGACCCGGCAGGAGGCTCCTACGAGCAGTACTTC.

The chain has TRBV5-4 and TRBJ2-3; 10 nucleotides agree with TRBD1. Germline assignment: CDR1 SGHNT and CDR2 YYREEE (reference sequence). V lost 2 bases to trimming and J lost 8 bases; unmatched junction nucleotides: 11. This CDR3 has 16 amino acids. CDR3 sequence: CASSFGAGTGVGTQYF. The CDR3 DNA reads TGTGCCAGCAGCTTTGGGGCCGGGACAGGGGTAGGTACGCAGTATTTT. Drawing the rest from reference TRBV5-4 and TRBJ2-3, the complete variable domain is ETGVTQSPTHLIKTRGQQVTLRCSSQSGHNTVSWYQQALGQGPQFIFQYYREEENGRGNFPPRFSGLQFPNYSSELNVNALELDDSALYLCASSFGAGTGVGTQYFGPGTRLTVL.

The chain recombines TRBV5-4 with TRBJ2-1; TRBD2 aligns across 11 bases. Trimming took 1 base from V and 6 from J; bases not matched to a gene: 6. Germline CDR1 reads SGHNT; CDR2 reads YYREEE (reference sequence). This CDR3 is built from 16 residues. CDR3 in amino acids: CASSLPGLAGGNEQFF. CDR3 in DNA: TGTGCCAGCAGCTTGCCCGGGCTAGCGGGAGGCAATGAGCAGTTCTTC. Looking up the rest from reference TRBV5-4 and TRBJ2-1 gives the full variable domain: ETGVTQSPTHLIKTRGQQVTLRCSSQSGHNTVSWYQQALGQGPQFIFQYYREEENGRGNFPPRFSGLQFPNYSSELNVNALELDDSALYLCASSLPGLAGGNEQFFGPGTRLTVL.

The chain joins TRBV7-8 to TRBJ2-7; 11 bases are shared with TRBD2. This CDR3 is built from 18 residues. Trimming cost V 5 bases and J 3 bases; bases outside gene matches: 15. The germline V gene has CDR1 SGHVS and CDR2 FQNEAQ. CDR3 bases: TGTGCCAGCAGCCCCCGGGCGGGACTAGCGGTTACACACTACGAGCAGTACTTC. Its protein is CASSPRAGLAVTHYEQYF.